Listed below are T cell receptor beta chains from one sample, sequenced in a study of CD8 T cells in Susac syndrome. TCRdb re-derived calls from the immunoSEQ multiplex PCR reads in MiXCR, one entry per CDR3 protein. The sample yields 75,000 to 80,000 distinct CDR3 sequences, approximately 94% seen once. What was sequenced was CD8+ T cells from PBMCs. All receptors derive from a human donor with Susac syndrome. CDR3s leave out the opening cysteine and the closing phenylalanine or tryptophan.

J	length	V	CDR3
TRBJ2-1	14	TRBV4-2	ASRKIPEGRYNEQF
TRBJ2-5	12	TRBV19	ASSIPGDKETQY
TRBJ2-1	9	TRBV29-1	SVGRINEQF
TRBJ2-1	11	TRBV18	ASSPLGRNEQF
TRBJ2-5	9	TRBV5-4	ASSIQETQY
TRBJ1-2	14	TRBV6-2/TRBV6-3	ASSYSRRSGDYGYT
TRBJ2-7	17	TRBV3-1	ASSHLVPVTSGGSYEQY
TRBJ2-7	11	TRBV5-6	ASSLAQAYEQY
TRBJ2-7	11	TRBV6-1	ASSGLRDYEQY
TRBJ2-7	17	TRBV13	ASSLARDSEGWDAYEQY
TRBJ1-5	12	TRBV20-1	SARGLSGDQPQH
TRBJ2-1	13	TRBV6-2/TRBV6-3	ATNWGDRLYNEQF
TRBJ2-7	14	TRBV14	ASSQDYWTGLVEQY
TRBJ1-6	12	TRBV7-9	ASRGTGFDSPLH
TRBJ1-5	12	TRBV4-1	ASSQRISNQPQH
TRBJ2-7	13	TRBV11-2	ASSLPGTGGSEQY
TRBJ1-1	13	TRBV7-9	ASSYNRAGVTEAF
TRBJ2-1	14	TRBV20-1	SARVPSGEPYNEQF
TRBJ1-1	14	TRBV2	ASSRVQGAGDTEAF
TRBJ2-7	12	TRBV27	ASSLGQGGYEQY
TRBJ1-4	13	TRBV29-1	SATDRDRGFEKLF
TRBJ1-1	11	TRBV20-1	SAKGRSMTEAF
TRBJ1-5	13	TRBV4-3	ASSQAGQGNQPQH
TRBJ1-2	9	TRBV29-1	SVEFGNGYT
TRBJ1-3	13	TRBV12-3/TRBV12-4	ASSFLQGTGNTIY
TRBJ2-3	13	TRBV18	ASSPGTSITDTQY
TRBJ1-2	7	TRBV20-1	SVAEGYT
TRBJ2-3	13	TRBV5-1	ASSLLEGRADTQY
TRBJ2-3	14	TRBV18	ASSYSLQTSTDTQY
TRBJ2-3	14	TRBV7-9	ASSPWPGGLADTQY
TRBJ2-5	12	TRBV9	ASSTFSRQETQY
TRBJ2-2	13	TRBV29-1	SVSGGGLGTGELF
TRBJ2-4	14	TRBV20-1	SARVSGAGAKNIQY
TRBJ1-6	11	TRBV7-2	ASRSGSDSPLH
TRBJ1-2	9	TRBV9	ASNFNYGYT
TRBJ2-7	13	TRBV15	ATSSPGTGIHEQY
TRBJ1-1	11	TRBV6-5	ARRGRRGTEAF
TRBJ2-1	14	TRBV5-4	ASSLILAGGYNEQF
TRBJ2-7	12	TRBV29-1	SVEDYYAADEQY
TRBJ2-7	12	TRBV15	ATSPSPGSYEQY
TRBJ2-7	12	TRBV20-1	SANRDSVTYEQY
TRBJ1-2	13	TRBV5-1	ASSLAGAVNYGYT
TRBJ2-6	16	TRBV14	ASSQVEWGASGANVLT
TRBJ2-3	10	TRBV6-6	ASSPDRDTQY
TRBJ2-1	12	TRBV25-1	ASSVGAGAGEQF
TRBJ2-5	9	TRBV6-6	ASNQGETQY
TRBJ2-7	12	TRBV2	ASSELTGVYEQY
TRBJ2-2	12	TRBV9	ASSLDRATGELF
TRBJ2-7	11	TRBV27	ASSLGLRFEQY
TRBJ2-1	13	TRBV10-3	AIRLTGDNYNEQF
TRBJ2-2	9	TRBV10-3	AIRDAGELF
TRBJ2-7	13	TRBV9	ASSVAGDRENEQY
TRBJ1-5	14	TRBV6-7	ASSPSLTVFNQPQH